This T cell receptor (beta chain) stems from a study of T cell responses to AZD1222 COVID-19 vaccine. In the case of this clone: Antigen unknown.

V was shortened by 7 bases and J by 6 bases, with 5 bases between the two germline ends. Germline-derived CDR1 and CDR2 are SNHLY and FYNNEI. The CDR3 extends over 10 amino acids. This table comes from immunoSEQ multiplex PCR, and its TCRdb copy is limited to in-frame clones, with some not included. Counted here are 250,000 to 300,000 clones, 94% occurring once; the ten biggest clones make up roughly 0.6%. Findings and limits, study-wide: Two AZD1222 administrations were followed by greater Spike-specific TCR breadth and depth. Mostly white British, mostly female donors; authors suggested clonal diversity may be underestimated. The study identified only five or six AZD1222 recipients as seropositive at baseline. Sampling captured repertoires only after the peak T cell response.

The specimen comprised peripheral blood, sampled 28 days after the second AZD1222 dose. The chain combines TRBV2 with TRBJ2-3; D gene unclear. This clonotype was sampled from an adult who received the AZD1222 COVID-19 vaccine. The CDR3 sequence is CASTRDTQYF. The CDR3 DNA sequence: TGTGCCAGCACAAGGGATACGCAGTATTTT.